This TCR beta chain was sequenced in a study of vaccination effects on CD4 cells after COVID-19. Across the study: About 2.1 million PBMC were seeded per well and grown in the presence of roughly 11 IU/ml IL-2 and 8.5 to 10 ug/ml peptides. Findings and caveats of the study: Late after vaccination, infection- and vaccine-induced clones showed marked clonal contraction. The study found that post-vaccine spike-reactive clones in convalescents were mainly new vaccine-induced clones.

Comment on this clone: Its specificity is not known.

Repertoires were generated with immunoSEQ multiplex PCR, while TCRdb's copy carries only in-frame clones and drops some. The sample holds tens of thousands of clones, 70% to 80% seen once. The CDR3 has 16 amino acids. The ends were cut back, 5 bases at V and 1 base at J, with 17 bases in the middle. The germline gives CDR1 SGHVS, CDR2 FQNEAQ. Having been cultured for ten to eleven days, the cells underwent CD4+ T cell isolation. In the cultures, half the medium was exchanged for IL-2 medium on days 3 and 7. The sequenced sample was CD4+ T cells from PBMCs cultured without peptide, obtained before COVID-19 vaccination. This sequence was found in a human donor who had a prior SARS-CoV-2 infection. This rearrangement joins TRBV7-8 to TRBJ1-1, with D possibly TRBD1 on 5 matching bases. The CDR3 sequence: CASSTHGGVANTEAFF. CDR3 nucleotide sequence: TGTGCCAGCAGCACCCACGGGGGGGTGGCGAACACTGAAGCTTTCTTT. Complete variable domain (other parts from reference TRBV7-8 and TRBJ1-1): GAGVSQSPRYKVAKRGQDVALRCDPISGHVSLFWYQQALGQGPEFLTYFQNEAQLDKSGLPSDRFFAERPEGSVSTLKIQRTQQEDSAVYLCASSTHGGVANTEAFFGQGTRLTVV.